This TCR beta chain was sequenced during a study of cytomegalovirus exposure and HLA in healthy donors. About this clone itself: Its cognate antigen is unknown.

The CDR3 contains 15 residues. With V trimmed by 5 bases and J by 4 bases, 8 bases remained unmatched. Germline V gene sequence: CDR1 SGHTA, CDR2 FQGNSA. Whole-study findings and limits: Researchers counted roughly 160 TCR beta chains as cytomegalovirus-associated. Most TCR sequences were uncommon, yet certain public TCRs appeared in many donors.

Data came from immunoSEQ multiplex PCR; TCRdb stores just in-frame clones and leaves some out. In the table there are approximately 200,000 clones, approximately 80% of which are singletons. The chain links TRBV7-2 to TRBJ2-7; 10 bases are shared with TRBD1. This clonotype was sampled from a man aged 18 to 30 in good health and CMV-seropositive. Material: PBMCs. CDR3 sequence reads: CASSLGDRGSYEQYF. The CDR3 DNA follows: TGTGCCAGCAGCCTCGGGGACAGGGGTTCGTACGAGCAGTACTTC.